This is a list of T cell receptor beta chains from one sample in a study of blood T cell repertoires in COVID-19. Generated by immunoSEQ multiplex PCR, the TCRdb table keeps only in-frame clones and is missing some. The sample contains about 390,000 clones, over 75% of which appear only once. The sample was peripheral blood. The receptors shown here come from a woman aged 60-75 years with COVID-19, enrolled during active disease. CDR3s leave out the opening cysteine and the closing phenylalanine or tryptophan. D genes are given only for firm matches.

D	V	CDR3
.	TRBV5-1	ASSLGLSNTEAF
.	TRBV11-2	ASSLGASPNEKLF
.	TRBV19	ASSLNYRAGETQY
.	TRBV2	ASSDNRQETQY
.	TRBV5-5	ASSFTGIVNTEAF
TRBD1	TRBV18	ATSGGARDQPQH
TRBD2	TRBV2	ASSYGLASYNEQF
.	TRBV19	ASSNRERGDGYT
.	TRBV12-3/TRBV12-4	ASSRQGRDEQY
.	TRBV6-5	ASSYVNLAETQY
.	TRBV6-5	ASSVEILNSPLH
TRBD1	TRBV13	ASSNAGTGYYGYT
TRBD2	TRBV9	ASSFRTSGGATDEQF
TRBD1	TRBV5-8	ASSLELGQGYNSPLH
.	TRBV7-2	ASSRTPNTEAF
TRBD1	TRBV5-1	ASSPWTGGQAKNIQY
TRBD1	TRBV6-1	ASSDRDRGSWEKLF
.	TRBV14	ASSRGEHQPQH
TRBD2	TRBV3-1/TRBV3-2	ASSRTGTSGYNEQF
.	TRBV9	ASSLSSGDTGELF
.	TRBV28	ASSFGGIPGYT
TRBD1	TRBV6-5	ASIPGQGYNEQF
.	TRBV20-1	SASREVGNSPLH
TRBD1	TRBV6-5	ASSSDRGRVRTEAF
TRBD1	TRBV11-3	ASSPGQGSQF
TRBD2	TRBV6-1	ASSEASGGNIQY
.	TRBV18	ASSPPGRKETQY
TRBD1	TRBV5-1	ASRPTGGGGNTIY
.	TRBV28	ASSRLPQGDHEQY
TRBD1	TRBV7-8	ASSLGTGGNQPQH
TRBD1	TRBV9	ASSSGGLGYKKLF
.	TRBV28	ASSLTGWGREKLF
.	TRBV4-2	ASSQGTDNSPLH
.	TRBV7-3	ASSLGTTGNTIY
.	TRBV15	ATSRSPGRANEKLF
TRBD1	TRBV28	ASSPRQGKDTQY
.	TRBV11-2	ASKVQTGHNSPLH
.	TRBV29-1	SVTTSSGDWGYT
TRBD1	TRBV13	ASSSPGQTKNTEAF
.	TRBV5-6	ASSLAGQGDAQPQH